This T cell receptor beta chain was sequenced for a study of T-cell memory formation after mild COVID-19. Findings of the study overall: Of the contracting clones, CD4+ ones lay mainly in CM and EM, and CD8+ ones in EMRA.

MiXCR was run by TCRdb on the 5' RACE reads, yielding one entry per CDR3 protein. The sample consists of about 430,000 distinct CDR3 sequences, roughly 24% of them appearing once. V lost 1 base to trimming and J lost 4 bases, with 10 bases between them. Germline V CDR1 and CDR2: SEHNR, FQNEAQ (reference sequence). The CDR3 loop spans 14 amino acids. This clonotype was counted once. The antigen is not known. This TCR was sampled from an adult woman who had mild COVID-19 (a few samples of this study predate the infection). Cell type and time point are not known. The V call is TRBV7-9, the J call TRBJ1-2; tentatively, D is TRBD1 (5 bases). The sample consisted of PBMCs or a T cell subset sorted from them (not recorded which). CDR3 sequence: CASSLVTASYGYTF. The CDR3 DNA is TGTGCCAGCAGCTTAGTGACAGCTAGCTATGGCTACACCTTC.